This paragraph reports one T cell receptor beta chain. The data were obtained in a study of blood T cell repertoires in COVID-19. Overall study context: T cells, B-cell-depleted T cells, or PBMCs supplied cDNA or gDNA.

The junction had 4 bases not matched to a gene; V was cut back by 4 bases and J by 2 bases. Germline V gives CDR1 SGDLS, CDR2 YYNGEE. This CDR3 has 16 amino acids. Source study methods: Estimation of nucleated cell counts was performed using reference gene primer amplification. The method was immunoSEQ multiplex PCR; TCRdb's version includes in-frame clones alone and lacks a portion of them. From that table come the V and J calls and clone size; the DNA was used to work out D and trimming. The sample carries roughly 270,000 clones, approximately 86% recorded once. The specimen was peripheral blood. The receptor was isolated from a man aged 18 to 29 with active or convalescent COVID-19. This rearrangement joins TRBV9 to TRBJ2-5, with 14 bases aligning to TRBD2. CDR3 sequence (DNA): TGTGCCAGCAGCCTATGGACTAGCGGGGGGCAAGAGACCCAGTACTTC. It specifies CASSLWTSGGQETQYF.